Listed here are 17 T cell receptor beta chains from one sample, sequenced in a study of blood T cell repertoires in COVID-19. TCRdb keeps only in-frame clones here, not all; method: immunoSEQ multiplex PCR. The sample holds approximately 240,000 clones, about nine tenths seen once. Sequencing was done on a sample of PBMCs or T cells enriched from blood (not recorded which). The receptor source for this set is a woman aged 45-65 years in a cohort exposed to, infected with or recovered from COVID-19 (not recorded which).

V is TRBV5-1 and J is TRBJ2-7; TRBD1 is a possible D gene (6 bases). The germline V gene encodes CDR1 SGHRS and CDR2 YFSETQ. The CDR3 consists of 12 residues. The ends were cut back, 4 bases at V and 3 bases at J, with 8 bases in the middle. DNA of the CDR3: TGCGCCAGCAGCCCGGACAGCTACGAGCAGTACTTC. Its translation is CASSPDSYEQYF.

On this clone: The same CDR3 arises from other DNA sequences in this sample as well. This chain links TRBV5-1 with TRBJ1-1; no definite D call. Trimming shortened V by 0 bases and J by 7 bases, and 4 bases separated the two germline ends. The CDR3 totals 11 residues. Germline assignment: CDR1 SGHRS and CDR2 YFSETQ. The CDR3 DNA follows: TGCGCCAGCAGCTTGGGAGGTGAAGCTTTCTTT. Translated: CASSLGGEAFF. Drawing the rest from reference TRBV5-1 and TRBJ1-1, the complete variable domain is KAGVTQTPRYLIKTRGQQVTLSCSPISGHRSVSWYQQTPGQGLQFLFEYFSETQRNKGNFPGRFSGRQFSNSRSEMNVSTLELGDSALYLCASSLGGEAFFGQGTRLTVV.

The rearrangement uses TRBV4-1 and TRBJ2-7; D possibly corresponds to TRBD1 (5 bases). The germline gives CDR1 MGHRA, CDR2 YSYEKL. V lost 1 base and J lost 2, with 18 bases in between. This CDR3 region has 17 residues. CDR3 residues: CASSQVVLGAIAYEQYF. CDR3 DNA: TGCGCCAGCAGCCAAGTCGTTCTAGGGGCGATAGCCTACGAGCAGTACTTC.

This clone was counted a single time. This rearrangement joins TRBV27 to TRBJ2-2; no firm D call. The CDR3 is made up of 13 amino acids. V lost 3 bases, J lost 2 bases, and 4 bases lay in between. Germline loops: CDR1 MNHEY, CDR2 SMNVEV (reference sequence). The CDR3 DNA reads as TGTGCCAGCAGTTTCACTAACACCGGGGAGCTGTTTTTT. Encoded protein: CASSFTNTGELFF.

This rearrangement joins TRBV2 to TRBJ2-7, with 7 bases aligning to TRBD1. CDR3 size: 14 residues. CDR1 is SNHLY, CDR2 FYNNEI, per germline. The trim removed 4 bases at V and 7 bases at J, leaving 10 bases unmatched. In DNA form, the CDR3 reads TGTGCCAGCAGTGGGCCTAGGCAGGGGGTAGAGCAGTACTTC. Its translation: CASSGPRQGVEQYF.

This clone has a handful of counts. The rearrangement links TRBV7-3 to TRBJ2-2, with 7 bases lining up with TRBD2. In germline, CDR1 is SGHTA, CDR2 FQGTGA. J gave up 6 bases and V 6 bases, and 4 bases lay outside the gene matches. The CDR3 extends over 13 amino acids. The CDR3 DNA reads TGTGCCAGCAGTGGCGCGGGGGCCGGGGAGCTGTTTTTT. As protein: CASSGAGAGELFF.

This chain links TRBV9 with TRBJ2-1; 11 bases map to TRBD2. The trim removed 3 bases at V and 5 bases at J, leaving 13 bases unmatched. This CDR3 has 18 amino acids. The germline CDR1 and CDR2 sequences are SGDLS and YYNGEE. This CDR3 is CASSARRAVLAGDNEQFF. In DNA, the CDR3 is TGTGCCAGCAGCGCCCGTCGGGCAGTACTAGCGGGAGACAATGAGCAGTTCTTC.

The chain carries TRBV9 and TRBJ1-6; D not certain. The V end lost 0 bases, the J end lost 7 bases, and 11 bases lay between the germline ends. The CDR3 covers 15 residues. Germline V gives CDR1 SGDLS, CDR2 YYNGEE. The CDR3 reads CASSVDERYNSPLHF. CDR3 DNA sequence: TGTGCCAGCAGCGTAGATGAGAGGTACAATTCACCCCTCCACTTT.

This rearrangement joins TRBV4-2 to TRBJ2-3; 11 bases are a match to TRBD2. Losses at the gene ends were 2 bases for V and 1 base for J; bases not matched to a gene: 5. Per germline, CDR1 LGHNA and CDR2 YNFKEQ. The CDR3 is 17 residues long. The DNA of the CDR3 is TGTGCCAGCAGCCAACCACTAGCGGGGGAAGGCACAGATACGCAGTATTTT. Encoded protein: CASSQPLAGEGTDTQYF.

V usage is TRBV7-2 and J usage is TRBJ2-7, with 9 nucleotides matching TRBD2. Per germline, CDR1 SGHTA and CDR2 FQGNSA. CDR3 size: 16 residues. The V and J ends lost 5 bases and 6 bases, in that order; junction bases with no gene match: 14. The DNA for the CDR3 is TGTGCCAGCAGCCTCCTAGCGGGATCACCTTCGTCCGAGCAGTACTTC. It translates to CASSLLAGSPSSEQYF.

The V call is TRBV18, the J call TRBJ2-1; weak D call: TRBD2 (6 bases). Trimming cost V 1 base and J 8 bases, with 12 bases left between them. This CDR3 region has 14 residues. Germline V gene lookup returns CDR1 KGHSH and CDR2 LQKENI. The CDR3 loop reads CASSPLTGEDEQFF. CDR3 DNA sequence: TGTGCCAGCTCACCACTAACCGGGGAGGATGAGCAGTTCTTC.

For the CDR3, the DNA is TGCGCCAGCAGCCAAGAAGCCAGCGCCCCCCGCACAGATACGCAGTATTTT. This gives the protein CASSQEASAPRTDTQYF. This rearrangement joins TRBV4-1 to TRBJ2-3; D is unresolved. V was shortened by 0 bases and J by 1 base, with 14 bases between the two germline ends. The CDR3 runs to 17 residues. The germline V gene encodes CDR1 MGHRA and CDR2 YSYEKL.

This rearrangement joins TRBV14 to TRBJ1-2, with D unresolved. Trimming cost V 0 bases and J 0 bases, with 11 bases left between them. The CDR3 has 16 residues. In germline, CDR1 is SGHDN, CDR2 FVKESK. The CDR3: CASSQDPRASNYGYTF. DNA of the CDR3: TGTGCCAGCAGCCAAGATCCGAGGGCATCTAACTATGGCTACACCTTC.

V is TRBV6-2 or TRBV6-3 and J is TRBJ1-1; no definite D call. The V gene lost 3 bases and the J gene lost 1 base, with 6 bases spanning the gap. CDR3 length: 13 residues. Germline V gene data show CDR1 as MNHEY and CDR2 as SVGEGT. CDR3 coding DNA: TGTGCCAGCAGTTATCGAGGGAACACTGAAGCTTTCTTT. Translating it yields CASSYRGNTEAFF.

This clone occurred a few times. The CDR3 protein is CASSQGQGGEKLFF. CDR3 in DNA: TGTGCCAGCAGCCAGGGACAGGGGGGAGAAAAACTGTTTTTT. V and J are TRBV7-8 and TRBJ1-4; 11 nucleotides align to TRBD1. The length of the CDR3 is 14 residues. The germline gives CDR1 SGHVS, CDR2 FQNEAQ. With 5 bases clipped from V and 8 bases from J, the junction kept 4 bases outside the gene matches.

The chain has TRBV19 and TRBJ1-5, with D possibly being TRBD1 (5 bases). V was pared by 4 bases and J by 1 base, with 11 bases between. This CDR3 has 15 residues. Germline-derived CDR1 and CDR2 are LNHDA and SQIVND (reference sequence). CDR3 region: CASSTQRGSNQPQHF. The DNA for the CDR3 is TGTGCCAGTAGTACCCAAAGGGGAAGCAATCAGCCCCAGCATTTT.

The V and J genes are TRBV5-4 and TRBJ2-3; 10 positions agree with TRBD2. Germline CDR1 and CDR2: SGHNT and YYREEE (reference sequence). V dropped 2 bases and J dropped 5; count of bases not matched to a gene: 5. There are 15 residues in the CDR3. The CDR3 nucleotides are TGTGCCAGCAGCTTACCTAGCGGGGGCCGAGATACGCAGTATTTT. Its translation: CASSLPSGGRDTQYF.